The next 21 T cell receptor beta chains were all read from a single sample in a study of blood T cell repertoires in COVID-19. Method: immunoSEQ multiplex PCR; TCRdb's copy keeps in-frame clones and lacks some. Among tens of thousands of clones, about 90% were seen once, and the ten largest hold less than 10%. Source material: peripheral blood. Receptors were obtained from a human donor in a cohort sampled during active COVID-19.

The V call is TRBV5-4, the J call TRBJ2-7, with D possibly being TRBD1 (5 bases). Per the germline V gene, CDR1 is SGHNT and CDR2 is YYREEE (reference sequence). V lost 2 bases and J 2 bases, leaving 14 bases between the germline ends. The CDR3 consists of 15 residues. The CDR3 reads CASSLLGQVTYEQYF. For the CDR3, the DNA is TGTGCCAGCAGCTTACTGGGGCAGGTGACCTACGAGCAGTACTTC.

V gene TRBV7-2 combines with J gene TRBJ2-1; 12 nucleotides agree with TRBD2. Germline CDR1 reads SGHTA; CDR2 reads FQGNSA. The CDR3 length is 15 residues. The junction had 2 bases not matched to a gene; V was cut back by 2 bases and J by 6 bases. The CDR3 DNA reads as TGTGCCAGCAGCTTAACTAGCGGGGGGTCCAATGAGCAGTTCTTC. Translating gives CASSLTSGGSNEQFF.

The J gene is TRBJ2-3, the V gene TRBV2, with 11 bases lining up with TRBD2. V gave up 6 bases and J gave up 1 base; unmatched junction bases: 0. Per germline, CDR1 SNHLY and CDR2 FYNNEI. The CDR3 has 14 amino acids. The CDR3 loop is CASRTSGGTDTQYF. Written as DNA, the CDR3 is TGTGCCAGCAGGACTAGCGGGGGCACAGATACGCAGTATTTT.

The chain uses TRBV23-1 and TRBJ2-6; TRBD1 matches at 11 bases. TRBV23-1 is an ORF; its function is uncertain. V lost 3 bases, J lost 1 base, and 2 bases stayed unmatched. The CDR3 totals 17 residues. This CDR3 reads CASSHGDRGSGANVLTF. The CDR3 region has the DNA TGCGCCAGCAGTCATGGGGACAGGGGGTCTGGGGCCAACGTCCTGACTTTC.

V gene TRBV28 combines with J gene TRBJ1-1; weak D call: TRBD1 (5 bases). CDR3 length: 14 residues. Germline V gene sequence: CDR1 MDHEN, CDR2 SYDVKM. V lost 3 bases, J lost 6 bases, and 14 bases lay in between. For the CDR3, the DNA is TGTGCCAGCAGTTTCGCCGGGCAGGGCCCTGAAGCTTTCTTT. It is translated as CASSFAGQGPEAFF.

V usage is TRBV30 and J usage is TRBJ1-1; D gene unclear. Trimming shortened V by 0 bases and J by 5 bases, and 19 bases separated the two germline ends. The CDR3 has 16 residues. Germline V gene sequence: CDR1 GTSNPN, CDR2 SVGIG (reference sequence). The CDR3 protein is CAWSVWAGQSRTEAFF. DNA for the CDR3: TGTGCCTGGAGTGTATGGGCAGGCCAGAGTCGGACTGAAGCTTTCTTT.

The J gene is TRBJ2-1, the V gene TRBV2; D is possibly TRBD1 (6 bases). V lost 6 bases, J lost 12 bases, and 12 bases lay in between. Germline lookup yields CDR1 SNHLY and CDR2 FYNNEI. The CDR3 covers 11 residues. The CDR3 coding sequence is TGTGCCAGCAGCCAGGGGCCCCGGCAGTTCTTC. Translated: CASSQGPRQFF.

The chain couples TRBV7-3 to TRBJ2-7, with 10 bases matching TRBD2. CDR1 and CDR2 (germline): SGHTA, FQGTGA. The ends lost 3 bases at V and 2 bases at J; junction bases unmatched: 7. This CDR3 contains 16 residues. In nucleotides, the CDR3 is TGTGCCAGCAGCTTGCAGGGAGCGGGGGGGCCCTACGAGCAGTACTTC. This gives the protein CASSLQGAGGPYEQYF.

This sequence joins TRBV6-6 and TRBJ2-3, with a weak D call TRBD1 (7 bases). CDR1 is MNHNY, CDR2 SVGAGI, per germline (reference sequence). This CDR3 is built from 15 residues. The germline V and J ends were trimmed by 7 bases and 2 bases, with 16 bases remaining between them. The CDR3 region is CASISGGPDTDTQYF. The CDR3 DNA sequence: TGTGCCAGCATATCAGGGGGGCCAGACACAGATACGCAGTATTTT.

The chain is built from TRBV19 and TRBJ1-5, with a tentative D call TRBD1 (6 bases). V lost 4 bases to trimming and J lost 5 bases, with 12 bases between them. The CDR3 extends over 14 amino acids. CDR1 LNHDA and CDR2 SQIVND come from the germline V gene (reference sequence). The CDR3 DNA sequence: TGTGCCAGTAGTACCTGGGCAGGGGATCAGCCCCAGCATTTT. It specifies CASSTWAGDQPQHF.

The chain carries TRBV19 and TRBJ2-3, with D unclear. This CDR3 is 11 amino acids long. Germline-derived CDR1 and CDR2 are LNHDA and SQIVND (reference sequence). Trimming stripped 5 bases from V and 4 bases from J, with 4 bases between. DNA of the CDR3: TGTGCCAGTAGTTTATCAGATACGCAGTATTTT. Residues: CASSLSDTQYF.

This rearrangement joins TRBV4-3 to TRBJ1-2; D perhaps matches TRBD1 (5 bases). V was trimmed by 1 base and J by 2 bases, leaving 14 bases between them. This CDR3 has 16 amino acids. Germline-derived CDR1 and CDR2 are LGHNA and YSLEER. CDR3 nucleotides: TGCGCCAGCAGCCAAGGGGATTGGGCAGGGAACTATGGCTACACCTTC. Translated: CASSQGDWAGNYGYTF.

The rearrangement links TRBV7-2 to TRBJ2-5, with 9 bases matching TRBD2. Germline loops: CDR1 SGHTA, CDR2 FQGNSA. This CDR3 is built from 15 residues. Trimming at V came to 6 bases and at J to 9 bases, leaving 14 bases not matched to a gene. CDR3 amino acids: CASRPGLAGSLPQYF. The CDR3 nucleotides are TGTGCCAGCAGGCCTGGGCTAGCGGGATCTCTGCCCCAGTACTTC.

The chain combines TRBV28 with TRBJ2-6, with TRBD1 matching over 7 bases. The CDR3 runs to 20 residues. From germline, CDR1 is MDHEN and CDR2 SYDVKM. After removal of 2 bases from V and 0 bases from J, the junction contained 13 bases not matched to a gene. CDR3 DNA sequence: TGTGCCAGCAGTTTAAACAGGGGAAGATCCAGCAGCTCTGGGGCCAACGTCCTGACTTTC. Amino acids: CASSLNRGRSSSSGANVLTF.

J is TRBJ2-4 and V is TRBV12-3 or TRBV12-4, with D maybe TRBD1 (6 bases). CDR3 length equals 11 residues. V was clipped by 4 bases and J by 14 bases, with 12 bases between them. CDR3 sequence reads: CASSSTGQKYF. In DNA form, the CDR3 reads TGTGCCAGCAGTTCCACGGGACAAAAGTACTTC.

This chain joins TRBV14 and TRBJ2-7; 7 bases are a match to TRBD1. J gave up 3 bases and V 3 bases, and 5 bases lay outside the gene matches. This CDR3 has 14 residues. Germline V gives CDR1 SGHDN, CDR2 FVKESK. Here the CDR3 reads CASSHKGQNYEQYF. CDR3 nucleotide sequence: TGTGCCAGCAGCCATAAGGGACAGAACTACGAGCAGTACTTC.

The gene calls are TRBV12-3 or TRBV12-4 and TRBJ1-2; D perhaps matches TRBD1 (6 bases). The CDR3 has 12 amino acids. V lost 8 bases to trimming and J lost 6 bases, with 13 bases between them. In nucleotides, the CDR3 is TGTGCCAGCGGGGGGGGCCGCCATGGCTACACCTTC. Translation gives CASGGGRHGYTF.

V is TRBV5-1 and J is TRBJ1-5; D gene ambiguous. Germline assignment: CDR1 SGHRS and CDR2 YFSETQ. Trimming took 0 bases from V and 3 from J, leaving 4 bases between them. CDR3 length equals 13 residues. The CDR3: CASSLGANQPQHF. Here the CDR3 DNA reads TGCGCCAGCAGCTTGGGCGCCAATCAGCCCCAGCATTTT.

V gene TRBV5-6 combines with J gene TRBJ2-7, with 9 bases that match TRBD1. The CDR3 covers 15 residues. V lost 2 bases, J lost 1 base, and 4 bases stayed unmatched. Germline loops: CDR1 SGHDT, CDR2 YYEEEE. CDR3 bases: TGTGCCAGCAGCTTCTCCGGGACAGGGTCCTACGAGCAGTACTTC. Its protein is CASSFSGTGSYEQYF.

The rearrangement uses TRBV24-1 and TRBJ2-7; TRBD1 matches 7 bases. Germline CDR1 reads KGHDR; CDR2 reads SFDVKD. CDR3 length: 15 residues. V shed 5 bases, J shed 2 bases, and the junction held 8 bases outside the gene matches. CDR3 sequence: CATSAGAGGPYEQYF. The CDR3 coding sequence is TGTGCCACCAGTGCTGGGGCAGGGGGACCCTACGAGCAGTACTTC.

This chain links TRBV12-5 with TRBJ2-1; the D gene is possibly TRBD2 (5 bases). The CDR3 sequence is 16 residues long. Trimming removed 6 bases at V and 5 bases at J, with 20 bases between. Germline assignment: CDR1 LGHNT and CDR2 FRNRAP. The CDR3 DNA sequence: TGTGCTAGTGGCCTGACCGCTGGACTTGGGAACAATGAGCAGTTCTTC. Its translation: CASGLTAGLGNNEQFF.